The sequence of this T cell receptor beta chain was determined in a study of response to subunit inactivated influenza vaccine. Study-wide results and caveats: The authors proposed limited new T cell recruitment per seasonal influenza vaccination.

Germline values: CDR1 LGHNA, CDR2 YSLEER. This CDR3 has 13 amino acids. In the case of this clonotype: Its cognate antigen is unknown. One end of the junction does not line up with germline, which may come from a read error.

TCRdb fed the RT-PCR reads into MiXCR, producing one record per CDR3 protein. The table lists around 520,000 distinct CDR3 sequences, 10% to 15% of them singletons, with roughly 10% in the top ten. This TCR was sampled from a man over 45 who received an inactivated influenza vaccine. The sample was PBMCs from blood, taken on the day of vaccination. The chain has TRBV4-3 and TRBJ2-1; no clear D. The CDR3 reads CAGSQLLGNEQFF. CDR3 sequence (DNA): TGCGCCGGCAGCCAACTACTCGGCAATGAGCAGTTCTTC.